What follows are 10 T cell receptor beta chains derived from one specimen sequenced in a study of T cell responses to AZD1222 COVID-19 vaccine. Here immunoSEQ multiplex PCR was the method, and the copy in TCRdb shows in-frame clones only, minus some. This table has 150,000 or so clones, roughly nine tenths appearing once. The source material was peripheral blood, sampled after recovery from COVID-19. These receptors all stem from an adult who had recovered from COVID-19.

The sample holds a few counts of this clone. The chain joins TRBV27 to TRBJ2-1; a possible D gene is TRBD2 (5 bases). V was trimmed by 8 bases and J by 2 bases, leaving 28 bases between them. This CDR3 has 19 amino acids. CDR1 is MNHEY, CDR2 SMNVEV, per germline (reference sequence). This chain's CDR3 is CASSRGSITRTRTYNEQFF. The CDR3 coding sequence is TGTGCCAGCTCCCGAGGGAGCATCACAAGGACCCGGACCTACAATGAGCAGTTCTTC.

This clone was observed once. V gene TRBV9 combines with J gene TRBJ2-3; 11 bases agree with TRBD2. This CDR3 has 17 amino acids. Germline V lookup: CDR1 SGDLS, CDR2 YYNGEE. J was trimmed by 8 bases and V by 0 bases; bases with no gene match: 11. The DNA for the CDR3 is TGTGCCAGCAGCGTAGACCTACTAGCGGGAGTCCAACCTACGCAGTATTTT. This encodes CASSVDLLAGVQPTQYF. Combining the CDR3 with reference TRBV9 and TRBJ2-3 gives the whole variable domain DSGVTQTPKHLITATGQRVTLRCSPRSGDLSVYWYQQSLDQGLQFLIQYYNGEERAKGNILERFSAQQFPDLHSELNLSSLELGDSALYFCASSVDLLAGVQPTQYFGPGTRLTVL.

The J gene is TRBJ2-5, the V gene TRBV27; 11 bases are shared with TRBD1. The junction had 12 bases not matched to a gene; V was cut back by 6 bases and J by 9 bases. In germline, CDR1 is MNHEY, CDR2 SMNVEV (reference sequence). The CDR3 is made up of 15 amino acids. The CDR3 nucleotides read TGTGCCAGCAGGTCCGGGACAGGGGGTAACTCGCCCCAGTACTTC. It encodes CASRSGTGGNSPQYF.

The chain recombines TRBV4-2 with TRBJ2-1, with 8 bases lining up with TRBD1. The CDR3 is 15 residues long. CDR1 and CDR2 (germline): LGHNA, YNFKEQ. The V gene end was trimmed by 0 bases and the J gene end by 4 bases; junction bases not matched to a gene: 2. This CDR3 reads CASSQEGQGYNEQFF. The CDR3, as DNA: TGTGCCAGCAGCCAAGAAGGACAGGGATACAATGAGCAGTTCTTC.

The V and J genes are TRBV5-1 and TRBJ2-1; possible D gene TRBD2, 5 bases. The CDR3 loop spans 15 amino acids. CDR1 and CDR2 (germline): SGHRS, YFSETQ. V shed 4 bases and J shed 7 bases, with 18 bases lying between them. CDR3 DNA sequence: TGCGCCAGCAGCATTACTAGTACGGCCCAAAATGAGCAGTTCTTC. As protein: CASSITSTAQNEQFF.

The chain employs TRBV7-2 and TRBJ1-2; D not resolved. This CDR3 spans 14 amino acids. Germline CDR1 is SGHTA and CDR2 is FQGNSA. With 5 bases removed from V and 5 bases from J, the gap between germline ends came to 15 bases. The CDR3 nucleotides are TGTGCCAGCAGCCCGGACCGGAATAAGTATGGCTACACCTTC. Its protein is CASSPDRNKYGYTF.

This clone was detected only once. The CDR3 loop is CASSPESIGTANSPLHF. The CDR3 bases are TGTGCCAGCAGCCCCGAATCTATTGGGACAGCGAATTCACCCCTCCACTTT. This chain joins TRBV7-9 and TRBJ1-6; 7 bases fit TRBD1. This CDR3 region has 17 residues. The V and J ends lost 5 bases and 7 bases, in that order; junction bases with no gene match: 14. Per the germline V gene, CDR1 is SEHNR and CDR2 is FQNEAQ (reference sequence). The full variable domain, in which reference TRBV7-9 and TRBJ1-6 provide the parts outside the CDR3, is DTGVSQNPRHKITKRGQNVTFRCDPISEHNRLYWYRQTLGQGPEFLTYFQNEAQLEKSRLLSDRFSAERPKGSFSTLEIQRTEQGDSAMYLCASSPESIGTANSPLHFGNGTRLTVT.

This chain connects TRBV2 to TRBJ2-2; no reliable D call. CDR3 length equals 13 residues. CDR1 and CDR2 (germline): SNHLY, FYNNEI. V was clipped by 7 bases and J by 6 bases, with 12 bases between them. The CDR3 spells CASTVGPSGELFF. The CDR3 DNA follows: TGTGCCAGCACGGTTGGCCCCTCCGGGGAGCTGTTTTTT. Filled out from reference TRBV2 and TRBJ2-2, the complete variable domain reads EPEVTQTPSHQVTQMGQEVILRCVPISNHLYFYWYRQILGQKVEFLVSFYNNEISEKSEIFDDQFSVERPDGSNFTLKIRSTKLEDSAMYFCASTVGPSGELFFGEGSRLTVL.

The J gene is TRBJ2-1, the V gene TRBV2; TRBD2 aligns across 9 bases. V dropped 7 bases and J dropped 4; count of bases not matched to a gene: 2. In germline, CDR1 is SNHLY, CDR2 FYNNEI. The CDR3 runs to 13 residues. The CDR3 region is CASNSGSYNEQFF. The CDR3 DNA is TGTGCCAGCAATAGCGGGAGTTACAATGAGCAGTTCTTC.

The chain uses TRBV10-3 and TRBJ2-3; 8 bases match TRBD1. Germline values: CDR1 ENHRY, CDR2 SYGVKD. The length of the CDR3 is 16 residues. V lost 4 bases and J lost 2; bases outside the gene matches: 8. The CDR3, as DNA: TGTGCCATCAGTGGAGTTGAGGACAGGGCCACAGATACGCAGTATTTT. It is translated as CAISGVEDRATDTQYF.